This entry lists 17 T cell receptor beta chains sequenced from one sample in a study of graft-versus-host responses after intestinal transplantation (dated by TCRdb to the early 2020s). The sample's time point, from its label and the paper: cells obtained before transplantation from donor or recipient. Libraries were made using the immunoSEQ multiplex PCR assay. This is the immuneACCESS table as TCRdb keeps it, with only in-frame sequences that have V and J called. A part of the clones is gone; compared with another copy, unresolved V genes explain less than half, and the rest is unexplained. The sample has some 90,000 clones on record, about nine tenths of them singletons. Clones ranked in the top ten supply roughly 0.099% of the sample. No antigen has been assigned to these receptors. Here the sequenced sample was unstimulated CD4+ T cells sorted from spleen or lymph node cells, taken before intestinal transplant. The receptors here all came from a human donor who received an intestinal transplant.

The rearrangement uses TRBV19 and TRBJ2-5; D might be TRBD1 (6 bases). The CDR3 loop spans 14 amino acids. V dropped 3 bases and J dropped 1 base, with 9 bases sitting between them. Looked up from germline, CDR1 is LNHDA and CDR2 is SQIVND (reference sequence). The chain's CDR3 is CASSMGDTQETQYF. In DNA form, the CDR3 reads TGTGCCAGTAGTATGGGGGACACCCAAGAGACCCAGTACTTC.

This clone was detected only a few times. This specimen includes other DNA sequences encoding the same CDR3. The V call is TRBV5-1, the J call TRBJ1-1; D may be TRBD1 (5 bases). Germline CDR1 reads SGHRS; CDR2 reads YFSETQ. The V end lost 2 bases, the J end lost 1 base, and 6 bases lay between the germline ends. The CDR3 contains 13 residues. DNA of the CDR3: TGCGCCAGCAGCTTACAGGAGAACACTGAAGCTTTCTTT. Amino acid sequence: CASSLQENTEAFF.

This clone was seen once. The chain combines TRBV7-9 with TRBJ2-5, with D perhaps matching TRBD2 (5 bases). V dropped 5 bases and J dropped 5 bases, with 9 bases sitting between them. Germline loops: CDR1 SEHNR, CDR2 FQNEAQ (reference sequence). The CDR3 consists of 12 residues. The CDR3 DNA is TGTGCCAGCAGCCCGGGATGGGAGACCCAGTACTTC. Translating gives CASSPGWETQYF. The full variable domain, in which reference TRBV7-9 and TRBJ2-5 provide the parts outside the CDR3, is DTGVSQNPRHKITKRGQNVTFRCDPISEHNRLYWYRQTLGQGPEFLTYFQNEAQLEKSRLLSDRFSAERPKGSFSTLEIQRTEQGDSAMYLCASSPGWETQYFGPGTRLLVL.

V is TRBV7-9 and J is TRBJ2-3, with 7 bases matching TRBD1. Germline assignment: CDR1 SEHNR and CDR2 FQNEAQ (reference sequence). J gave up 0 bases and V 4 bases, and 7 bases lay outside the gene matches. The CDR3 is made up of 16 amino acids. CDR3 coding DNA: TGTGCCAGCAGCTCCCCCAGGGGGACCAGCACAGATACGCAGTATTTT. Translated: CASSSPRGTSTDTQYF.

This clone has just one count. The rearrangement links TRBV6-6 to TRBJ2-3; possibly TRBD1 for D (7 bases). The CDR3 length is 15 residues. V dropped 7 bases and J dropped 4 bases, with 18 bases sitting between them. The germline CDR1 and CDR2 sequences are MNHNY and SVGAGI (reference sequence). CDR3 sequence: CASIATGEVPDTQYF. DNA for the CDR3: TGTGCCAGCATCGCCACAGGGGAGGTGCCAGATACGCAGTATTTT.

V usage is TRBV2 and J usage is TRBJ1-1, with 9 positions matching TRBD1. This CDR3 is built from 14 residues. V lost 6 bases and J lost 1; bases outside the gene matches: 3. CDR1 and CDR2 (germline): SNHLY, FYNNEI. CDR3 sequence (DNA): TGTGCCAGCAGGCCGGGACAGGGGAACACTGAAGCTTTCTTT. Its protein is CASRPGQGNTEAFF.

This chain connects TRBV19 to TRBJ1-2, with 7 positions matching TRBD1. CDR1 LNHDA and CDR2 SQIVND come from the germline V gene (reference sequence). V lost 1 base and J lost 5; bases outside the gene matches: 13. The CDR3 covers 17 residues. CDR3 region: CASSIVRGQSLGYGYTF. The CDR3 nucleotides are TGTGCCAGTAGTATAGTCAGGGGACAGTCGCTTGGATATGGCTACACCTTC.

The CDR3 bases are TGTGCCAGCAGTTACCATGGCGGGGGCCCCACAGATACGCAGTATTTT. It specifies CASSYHGGGPTDTQYF. V usage is TRBV6-5 and J usage is TRBJ2-3, with D tentatively TRBD2 (7 bases). The CDR3 length is 16 residues. V gave up 2 bases and J gave up 2 bases, with 14 bases separating them. CDR1 and CDR2 (germline): MNHEY, SVGAGI.

This chain joins TRBV11-2 and TRBJ2-1, with 10 bases aligning to TRBD2. The V gene's germline CDR1 is SGHAT and CDR2 FQNNGV. The CDR3 covers 17 residues. V was clipped by 3 bases and J by 6 bases; unmatched bases: 11. The CDR3 sequence: CASSFFVYQRGGNEQFF. The CDR3 DNA follows: TGTGCCAGCAGCTTTTTTGTGTACCAGCGGGGGGGCAATGAGCAGTTCTTC.

The chain carries TRBV7-3 and TRBJ1-1; TRBD1 matches at 7 bases. Trimming at V came to 5 bases and at J to 6 bases, leaving 6 bases not matched to a gene. This CDR3 has 13 amino acids. Germline V CDR1 and CDR2: SGHTA, FQGTGA. CDR3 region: CASSPQGYAEAFF. The CDR3 nucleotides read TGTGCCAGCAGCCCACAGGGGTACGCTGAAGCTTTCTTT.

This clone is a singleton in its sample. The chain couples TRBV29-1 to TRBJ1-1, with a tentative D call TRBD1 (5 bases). The germline CDR1 and CDR2 sequences are SQVTM and ANQGSEA. This CDR3 spans 14 amino acids. V dropped 0 bases and J dropped 1 base, with 9 bases sitting between them. The CDR3 loop is CSVEEWQGNTEAFF. As DNA, the CDR3 is TGCAGCGTTGAAGAATGGCAGGGGAACACTGAAGCTTTCTTT.

The chain has TRBV11-1 and TRBJ2-1; no clear D. V lost 1 base to trimming and J lost 6 bases, with 10 bases between them. CDR1 is SGHAT and CDR2 is FQDESV in the germline V gene (reference sequence). CDR3 length: 14 amino acids. CDR3 coding DNA: TGTGCCAGCAGCTTAGGTCCAGGTGGCAATGAGCAGTTCTTC. Protein: CASSLGPGGNEQFF.

The genes are TRBV6-5 and TRBJ2-3; 7 bases agree with TRBD2. Germline V gives CDR1 MNHEY, CDR2 SVGAGI. After removal of 4 bases from V and 6 bases from J, the junction contained 13 bases not matched to a gene. The CDR3 extends over 16 amino acids. CDR3 residues: CASSSPGAGIRDTQYF. The CDR3 region has the DNA TGTGCCAGCAGTTCCCCCGGAGCGGGGATTCGGGATACGCAGTATTTT.

With respect to this clone: An end of the junction does not agree with germline; a read error may underlie this. This chain joins TRBV10-2 and TRBJ2-2, with 7 bases identical to TRBD2. CDR1 and CDR2 (germline): WSHSY, SAAADI. The CDR3 is 14 amino acids. The chain's CDR3 is CAGSSAGVRGELFF. For the CDR3, the DNA is TGCGCCGGCAGTTCGGCGGGGGTTCGGGGGGAGCTGTTTTTT.

The J gene is TRBJ1-1, the V gene TRBV27; 10 bases fit TRBD1. J was trimmed by 0 bases and V by 6 bases; bases with no gene match: 13. The CDR3 is 18 residues long. Germline V lookup: CDR1 MNHEY, CDR2 SMNVEV (reference sequence). Here the CDR3 reads CASRVSGTGVFMNTEAFF. The CDR3, as DNA: TGTGCCAGCAGAGTTTCCGGGACAGGGGTTTTCATGAACACTGAAGCTTTCTTT.

V usage is TRBV27 and J usage is TRBJ2-1, with D maybe TRBD1 (6 bases). CDR3 size: 14 residues. The germline V gene has CDR1 MNHEY and CDR2 SMNVEV (reference sequence). V was trimmed by 6 bases and J by 4 bases, leaving 13 bases between them. The CDR3 DNA reads TGTGCCAGCAGCCGCTCGGACAGTTACAATGAGCAGTTCTTC. Translated, it gives CASSRSDSYNEQFF.

The J gene is TRBJ2-7, the V gene TRBV7-3; D is possibly TRBD1 (6 bases). V lost 5 bases, J lost 6 bases, and 14 bases lay in between. The CDR3 loop spans 13 amino acids. Germline-derived CDR1 and CDR2 are SGHTA and FQGTGA. The CDR3 DNA is TGTGCCAGCAGCCCCGACTCCAGGGGCGAGCAGTACTTC. This translates into CASSPDSRGEQYF.